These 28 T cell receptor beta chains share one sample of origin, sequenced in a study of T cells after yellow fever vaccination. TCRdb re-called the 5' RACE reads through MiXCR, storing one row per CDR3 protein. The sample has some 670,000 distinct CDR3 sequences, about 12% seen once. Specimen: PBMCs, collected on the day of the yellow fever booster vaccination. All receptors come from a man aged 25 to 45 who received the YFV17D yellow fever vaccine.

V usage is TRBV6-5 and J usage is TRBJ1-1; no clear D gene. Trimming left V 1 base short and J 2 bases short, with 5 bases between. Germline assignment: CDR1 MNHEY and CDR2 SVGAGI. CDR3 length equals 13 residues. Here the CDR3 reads CASSYLQNTEAFF. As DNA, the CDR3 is TGTGCCAGCAGTTACTTACAAAACACTGAAGCTTTCTTT.

CDR3 sequence: CASSTQRWETQYF. CDR3 DNA: TGTGCCAGCAGCACACAACGTTGGGAGACCCAGTACTTC. The rearrangement uses TRBV7-7 and TRBJ2-5; D is ambiguous. The CDR3 has 13 residues. V gave up 5 bases and J gave up 5 bases, with 12 bases separating them. Germline V gives CDR1 SSHAT, CDR2 FNYEAQ (reference sequence). The full variable domain, with the rest looked up from reference TRBV7-7 and TRBJ2-5, is GAGVSQSPRYKVTKRGQDVTLRCDPISSHATLYWYQQALGQGPEFLTYFNYEAQPDKSGLPSDRFSAERPEGSISTLTIQRTEQRDSAMYRCASSTQRWETQYFGPGTRLLVL.

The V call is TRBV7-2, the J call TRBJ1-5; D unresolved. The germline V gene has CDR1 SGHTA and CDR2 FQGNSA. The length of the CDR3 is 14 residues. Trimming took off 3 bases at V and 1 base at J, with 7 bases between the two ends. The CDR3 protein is CASSFLDSNQPQHF. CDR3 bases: TGTGCCAGCAGCTTTCTGGACAGCAATCAGCCCCAGCATTTT.

The DNA of the CDR3 is TGTGCCAGCAGCCAGACAGGGATATACACAGATACGCAGTATTTT. Translating it yields CASSQTGIYTDTQYF. The rearrangement uses TRBV9 and TRBJ2-3; TRBD1 matches at 7 bases. The V and J ends lost 4 bases and 2 bases, in that order; junction bases with no gene match: 7. In germline, CDR1 is SGDLS, CDR2 YYNGEE. The CDR3 has 15 residues.

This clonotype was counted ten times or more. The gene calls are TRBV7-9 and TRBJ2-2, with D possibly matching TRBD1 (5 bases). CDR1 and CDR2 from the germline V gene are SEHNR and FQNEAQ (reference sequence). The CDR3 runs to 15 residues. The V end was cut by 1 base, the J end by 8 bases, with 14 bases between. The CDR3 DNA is TGTGCCAGCAGCTTAGATCTCGACAGATCTGGGGAGCTGTTTTTT. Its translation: CASSLDLDRSGELFF.

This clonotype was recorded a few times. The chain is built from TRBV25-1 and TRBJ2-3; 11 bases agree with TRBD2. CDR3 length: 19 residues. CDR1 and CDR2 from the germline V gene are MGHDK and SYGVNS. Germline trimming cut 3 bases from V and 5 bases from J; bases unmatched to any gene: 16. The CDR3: CASSDDRGIAGGPIDTQYF. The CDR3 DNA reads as TGTGCCAGCAGTGATGACAGGGGGATAGCGGGAGGGCCTATAGATACGCAGTATTTT.

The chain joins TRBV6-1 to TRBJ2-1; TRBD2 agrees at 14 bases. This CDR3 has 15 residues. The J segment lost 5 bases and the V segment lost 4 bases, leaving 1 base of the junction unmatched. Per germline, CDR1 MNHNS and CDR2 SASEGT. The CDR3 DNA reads TGTGCCAGCAGTGGACTAGCGGGAGGGAACAATGAGCAGTTCTTC. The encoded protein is CASSGLAGGNNEQFF.

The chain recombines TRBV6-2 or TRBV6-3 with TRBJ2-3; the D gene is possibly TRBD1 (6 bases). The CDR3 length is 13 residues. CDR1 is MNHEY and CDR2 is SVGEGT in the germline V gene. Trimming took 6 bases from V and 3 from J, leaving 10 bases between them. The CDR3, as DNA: TGTGCCAGCAGACCCACAGGGACAGATACGCAGTATTTT. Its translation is CASRPTGTDTQYF.

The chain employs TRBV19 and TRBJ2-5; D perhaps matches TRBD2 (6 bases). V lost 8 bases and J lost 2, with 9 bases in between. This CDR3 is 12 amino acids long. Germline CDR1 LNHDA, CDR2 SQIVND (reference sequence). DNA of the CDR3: TGTGCCAGTGGAGGGAAACAAGAGACCCAGTACTTC. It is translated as CASGGKQETQYF.

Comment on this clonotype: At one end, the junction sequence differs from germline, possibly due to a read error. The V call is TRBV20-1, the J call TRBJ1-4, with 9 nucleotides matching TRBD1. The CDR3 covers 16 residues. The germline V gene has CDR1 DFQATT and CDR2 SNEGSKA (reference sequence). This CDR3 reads CCARDHLGQGNEKLFF. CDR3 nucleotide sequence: TGCTGTGCTAGAGATCACCTGGGACAGGGTAATGAAAAACTGTTTTTT.

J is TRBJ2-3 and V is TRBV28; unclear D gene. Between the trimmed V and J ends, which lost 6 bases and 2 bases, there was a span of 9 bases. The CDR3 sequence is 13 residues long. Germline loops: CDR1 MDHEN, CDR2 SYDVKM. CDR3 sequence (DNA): TGTGCCAGCAGGGCGGAGCTCACAGATACGCAGTATTTT. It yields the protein CASRAELTDTQYF.

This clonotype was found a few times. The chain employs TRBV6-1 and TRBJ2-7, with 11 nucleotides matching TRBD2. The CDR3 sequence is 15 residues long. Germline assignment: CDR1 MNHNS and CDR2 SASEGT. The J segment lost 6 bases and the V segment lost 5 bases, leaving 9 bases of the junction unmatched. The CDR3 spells CASSPLTSGKFEQYF. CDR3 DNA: TGTGCCAGCAGTCCCCTGACTAGCGGGAAATTCGAGCAGTACTTC.

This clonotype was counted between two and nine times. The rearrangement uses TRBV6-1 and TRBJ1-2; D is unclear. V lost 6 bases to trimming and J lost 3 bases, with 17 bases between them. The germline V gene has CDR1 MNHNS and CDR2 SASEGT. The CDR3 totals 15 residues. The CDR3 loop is CASSSGPTRDYGYTF. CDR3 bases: TGTGCCAGCAGCTCTGGACCGACGAGGGACTATGGCTACACCTTC.

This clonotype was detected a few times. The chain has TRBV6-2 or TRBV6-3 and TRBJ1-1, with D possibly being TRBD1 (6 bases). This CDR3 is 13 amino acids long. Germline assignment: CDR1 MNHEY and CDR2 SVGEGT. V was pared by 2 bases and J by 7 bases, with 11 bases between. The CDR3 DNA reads TGTGCCAGCAGTTACCCAGGACAGCTTGAAGCTTTCTTT. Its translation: CASSYPGQLEAFF.

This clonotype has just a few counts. This chain's CDR3 is CSRGSGYEQYF. The CDR3 region has the DNA TGCAGCCGTGGTAGCGGCTACGAGCAGTACTTC. This rearrangement joins TRBV20-1 to TRBJ2-7, with D tentatively TRBD2 (6 bases). The V gene's germline CDR1 is DFQATT and CDR2 SNEGSKA (reference sequence). This CDR3 is built from 11 residues.

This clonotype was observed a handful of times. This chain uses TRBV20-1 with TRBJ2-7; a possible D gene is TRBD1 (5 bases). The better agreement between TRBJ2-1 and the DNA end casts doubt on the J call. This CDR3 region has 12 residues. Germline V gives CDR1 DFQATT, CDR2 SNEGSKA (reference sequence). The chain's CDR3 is CSASDRVYEQFF. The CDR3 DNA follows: TGCAGTGCTAGTGACAGAGTCTACGAGCAGTTCTTC.

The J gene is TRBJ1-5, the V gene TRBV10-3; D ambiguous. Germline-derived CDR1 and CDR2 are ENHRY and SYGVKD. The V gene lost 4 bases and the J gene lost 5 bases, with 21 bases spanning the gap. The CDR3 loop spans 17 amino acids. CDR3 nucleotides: TGTGCCATCAGTGTTCACGGGGAATTGGGAGGACATCAGCCCCAGCATTTT. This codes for CAISVHGELGGHQPQHF.

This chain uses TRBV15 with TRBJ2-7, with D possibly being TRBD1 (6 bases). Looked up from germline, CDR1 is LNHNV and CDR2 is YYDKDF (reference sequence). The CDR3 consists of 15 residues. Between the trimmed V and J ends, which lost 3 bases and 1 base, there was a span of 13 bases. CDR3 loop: CATSRAGTLSYEQYF. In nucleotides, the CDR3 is TGTGCCACCAGCAGGGCCGGGACATTGTCCTACGAGCAGTACTTC.

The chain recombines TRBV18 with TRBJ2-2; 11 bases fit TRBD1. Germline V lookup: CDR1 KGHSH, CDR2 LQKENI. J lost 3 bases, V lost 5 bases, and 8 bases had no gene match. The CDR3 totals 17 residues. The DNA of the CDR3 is TGTGCCAGCTCATCACGGACAGGGGGCTATGACACCGGGGAGCTGTTTTTT. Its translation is CASSSRTGGYDTGELFF.

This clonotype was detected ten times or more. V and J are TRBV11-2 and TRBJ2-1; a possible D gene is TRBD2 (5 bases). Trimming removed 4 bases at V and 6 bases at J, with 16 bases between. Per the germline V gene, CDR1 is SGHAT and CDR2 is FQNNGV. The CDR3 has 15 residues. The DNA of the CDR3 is TGTGCCAGCAGCTCCGACCGACCACGGGGCAATGAGCAGTTCTTC. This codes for CASSSDRPRGNEQFF.

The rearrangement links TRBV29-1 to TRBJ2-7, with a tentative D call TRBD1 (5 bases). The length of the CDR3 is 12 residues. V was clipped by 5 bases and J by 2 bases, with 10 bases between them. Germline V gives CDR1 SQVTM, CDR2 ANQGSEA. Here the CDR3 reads CSVRQYPYEQYF. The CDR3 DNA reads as TGCAGCGTTAGACAGTACCCCTACGAGCAGTACTTC.

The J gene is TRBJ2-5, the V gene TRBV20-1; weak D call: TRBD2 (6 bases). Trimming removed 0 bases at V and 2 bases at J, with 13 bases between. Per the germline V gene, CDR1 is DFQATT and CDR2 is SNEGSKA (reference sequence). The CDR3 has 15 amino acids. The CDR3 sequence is CSARDGGVWQETQYF. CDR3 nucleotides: TGCAGTGCTAGAGATGGAGGGGTTTGGCAAGAGACCCAGTACTTC.

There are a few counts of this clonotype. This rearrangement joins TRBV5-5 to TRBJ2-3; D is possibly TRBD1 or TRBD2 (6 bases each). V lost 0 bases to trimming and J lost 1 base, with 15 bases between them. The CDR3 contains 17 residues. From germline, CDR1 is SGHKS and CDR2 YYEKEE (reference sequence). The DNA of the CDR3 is TGTGCCAGCAGCTTGGTGGGGGGCATGTCTCGCACAGATACGCAGTATTTT. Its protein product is CASSLVGGMSRTDTQYF.

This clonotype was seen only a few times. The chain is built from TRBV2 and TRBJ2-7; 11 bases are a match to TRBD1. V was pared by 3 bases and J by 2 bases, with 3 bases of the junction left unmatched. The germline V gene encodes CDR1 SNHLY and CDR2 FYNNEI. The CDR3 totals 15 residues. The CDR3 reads CASSEGDRGTYEQYF. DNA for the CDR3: TGTGCCAGCAGTGAGGGGGACAGGGGGACCTACGAGCAGTACTTC.

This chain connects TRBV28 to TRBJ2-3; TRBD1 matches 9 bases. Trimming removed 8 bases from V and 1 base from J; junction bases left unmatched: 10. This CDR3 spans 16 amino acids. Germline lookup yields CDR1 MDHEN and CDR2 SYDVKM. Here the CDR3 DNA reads TGTGCCAGCGCGGACGACCGGGACAGGGGCACAGATACGCAGTATTTT. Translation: CASADDRDRGTDTQYF.

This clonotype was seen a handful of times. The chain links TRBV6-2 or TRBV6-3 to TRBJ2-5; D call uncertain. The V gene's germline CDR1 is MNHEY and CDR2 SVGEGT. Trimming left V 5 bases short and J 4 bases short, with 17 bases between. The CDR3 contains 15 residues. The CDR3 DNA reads TGTGCCAGCAGTGGGTCTAGAGTAATGCTAGAGACCCAGTACTTC. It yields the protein CASSGSRVMLETQYF.

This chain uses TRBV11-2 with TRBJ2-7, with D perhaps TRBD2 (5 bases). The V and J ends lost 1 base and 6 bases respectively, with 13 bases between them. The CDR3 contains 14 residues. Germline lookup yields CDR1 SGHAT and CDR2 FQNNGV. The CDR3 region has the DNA TGTGCCAGCAGCTTAGTAGTGAGGGTCGGCGAGCAGTACTTC. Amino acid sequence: CASSLVVRVGEQYF.

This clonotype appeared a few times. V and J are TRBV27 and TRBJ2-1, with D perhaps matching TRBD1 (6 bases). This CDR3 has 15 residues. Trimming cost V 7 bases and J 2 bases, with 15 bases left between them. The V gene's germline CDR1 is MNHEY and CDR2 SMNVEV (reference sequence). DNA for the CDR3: TGTGCCAGCAACCTACAGGGTTCCGCCTACAATGAGCAGTTCTTC. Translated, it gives CASNLQGSAYNEQFF.